What follows describes a single T cell receptor (beta chain). Its antigen is still unknown. This record comes from a study of cytomegalovirus exposure and HLA in healthy donors. The overall study: HLA-typed donors contributed 65 million to 85 million unique TCRs, which were held in an early data release.

Study outcomes and limitations: Later analysis reportedly placed an Asian-associated ancestry cluster below the roughly 700-donor mean in N-insertions. DRB1 showed the most TCR associations and HLA-C the fewest in a later analysis, as rates varied by HLA locus.

The PCR contained 60 Vbeta and 13 Jbeta primers. TCRdb's table, derived via immunoSEQ multiplex PCR, lists solely in-frame clones and lacks some. The table lists more than 95,000 clones, around 68% of them singletons. Germline assignment: CDR1 LNHDA and CDR2 SQIVND (reference sequence). V was pared by 4 bases and J by 3 bases, with 12 bases between. The CDR3 is 14 residues long. This receptor was obtained from a man in his forties or fifties in good health and CMV-seropositive. The material sequenced was PBMCs. The genes are TRBV19 and TRBJ1-1; D unclear. The CDR3 DNA is TGTGCCAGTAGTAACCGACGGACTGACACTGAAGCTTTCTTT. It encodes CASSNRRTDTEAFF.